This T cell receptor beta chain was profiled in a study of immune evolution from preneoplasia to lung adenocarcinoma. Repertoires were generated with immunoSEQ multiplex PCR, while TCRdb's copy carries only in-frame clones and drops some. In the table there are fewer than 5,500 clones, 75% to 90% of which are singletons. This CDR3 has 15 amino acids. The sample consisted of FFPE atypical adenomatous hyperplasia tissue from the lung. Subset noted: atypical adenomatous hyperplasia (AAH), lung preneoplasia. The source of this sequence is a person aged 70 to 85 with lung adenocarcinoma. The V call is TRBV21-1, the J call TRBJ1-4; TRBD1, as called in the table, went unchecked against the DNA. TRBV21-1 is reported as a pseudogene. In DNA, the CDR3 is TGTGCCCTCCAGGGTATGGTCGCAACTAATGAAAAACTGTTTTTT. Amino acids: CALQGMVATNEKLFF.